This T cell receptor (beta chain) was sequenced during a study of cytomegalovirus exposure and HLA in healthy donors. On the study more broadly: When about 400 donors were genotyped, just over 80% of them were found to fall in the Caucasian-associated ancestry cluster. General study points: Of the V segments, some could not be distinguished, including TRBV6-2 and TRBV6-3, and were excluded. From TCR beta sequences, most subjects' HLA-A and HLA-B alleles were reportedly predicted accurately.

The CDR3 is made up of 15 amino acids. The germline gives CDR1 SGHNT, CDR2 YYREEE (reference sequence). V lost 2 bases, J lost 3 bases, and 5 bases stayed unmatched. About this clone: Its antigen remains unknown.

Use of 60 Vbeta and 13 Jbeta primers characterized the PCR. Per the original data handling: Per a later analysis, the number of unique TCR beta chains was about 80 million, of which about 11 million were shared. Only in-frame clones appear in the TCRdb table, and some are missing; sequencing was by immunoSEQ multiplex PCR. The V and J calls and clone size were taken over from that table, and D and trimming were inferred from the DNA. This sample has 200,000 to 250,000 clones; around 76% occur once, and the top ten carry 0.63%. The V and J genes are TRBV5-4 and TRBJ1-1; 9 bases line up with TRBD1. The sequence was obtained from a man between 18 and 29 years old in good health and CMV-seronegative. Material for sequencing was PBMCs. The CDR3 is CASSFPGQGYTEAFF. The CDR3 DNA sequence: TGTGCCAGCAGCTTTCCGGGACAGGGTTACACTGAAGCTTTCTTT.